This TCR beta chain derives from a study of T-cell reconstitution after alpha-beta-depleted transplantation in children. Study-wide findings and caveats: For some patients, TCRbeta diversity was high at day 60 because of recipient T cells and thymic progenitors that survived. Among T cells one year after transplant, newly produced cells accounted for most counts and diversity.

The CDR3 contains 15 residues. CDR1 is SGHNT and CDR2 is YENEEA in the germline V gene. Between the trimmed V and J ends, which lost 3 bases and 0 bases, there was a span of 9 bases. The sample holds a few counts of this clonotype. The antigen is unknown. The TCRbeta library was prepared with unique molecular identifiers. TCRdb ran MiXCR on the PCR reads and lists one entry per CDR3 protein. The repertoire holds hundreds of thousands of distinct CDR3 sequences, with approximately 15% as singletons. This receptor was obtained from a male patient aged 2 to 9 who had a stem cell transplant for acute lymphoblastic leukemia, so the T cells may come from the graft donor. The sequencing here drew on PBMCs, mostly from graft donor cells, taken 360 days after TCRalphabeta/CD19-depleted stem cell transplant. The J gene is TRBJ2-1, the V gene TRBV11-3; D call uncertain. The CDR3 bases are TGTGCCAGCAGCTTGGGTCGGAGCTCCTACAATGAGCAGTTCTTC. Amino acid sequence: CASSLGRSSYNEQFF.